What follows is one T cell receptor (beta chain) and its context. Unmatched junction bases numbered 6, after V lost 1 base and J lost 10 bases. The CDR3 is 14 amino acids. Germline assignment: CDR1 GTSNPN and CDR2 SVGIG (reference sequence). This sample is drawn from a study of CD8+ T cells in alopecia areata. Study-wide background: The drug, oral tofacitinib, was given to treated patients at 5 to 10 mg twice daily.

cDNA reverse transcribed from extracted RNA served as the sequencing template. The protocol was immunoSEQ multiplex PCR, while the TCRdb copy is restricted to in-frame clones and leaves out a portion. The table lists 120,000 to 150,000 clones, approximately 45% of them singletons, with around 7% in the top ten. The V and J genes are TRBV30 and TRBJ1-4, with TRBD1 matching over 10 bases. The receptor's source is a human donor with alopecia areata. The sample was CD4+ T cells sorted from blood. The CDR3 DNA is TGTGCCTGGAGTGCAGGGACAGGGGAGGGAAAACTGTTTTTT. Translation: CAWSAGTGEGKLFF.